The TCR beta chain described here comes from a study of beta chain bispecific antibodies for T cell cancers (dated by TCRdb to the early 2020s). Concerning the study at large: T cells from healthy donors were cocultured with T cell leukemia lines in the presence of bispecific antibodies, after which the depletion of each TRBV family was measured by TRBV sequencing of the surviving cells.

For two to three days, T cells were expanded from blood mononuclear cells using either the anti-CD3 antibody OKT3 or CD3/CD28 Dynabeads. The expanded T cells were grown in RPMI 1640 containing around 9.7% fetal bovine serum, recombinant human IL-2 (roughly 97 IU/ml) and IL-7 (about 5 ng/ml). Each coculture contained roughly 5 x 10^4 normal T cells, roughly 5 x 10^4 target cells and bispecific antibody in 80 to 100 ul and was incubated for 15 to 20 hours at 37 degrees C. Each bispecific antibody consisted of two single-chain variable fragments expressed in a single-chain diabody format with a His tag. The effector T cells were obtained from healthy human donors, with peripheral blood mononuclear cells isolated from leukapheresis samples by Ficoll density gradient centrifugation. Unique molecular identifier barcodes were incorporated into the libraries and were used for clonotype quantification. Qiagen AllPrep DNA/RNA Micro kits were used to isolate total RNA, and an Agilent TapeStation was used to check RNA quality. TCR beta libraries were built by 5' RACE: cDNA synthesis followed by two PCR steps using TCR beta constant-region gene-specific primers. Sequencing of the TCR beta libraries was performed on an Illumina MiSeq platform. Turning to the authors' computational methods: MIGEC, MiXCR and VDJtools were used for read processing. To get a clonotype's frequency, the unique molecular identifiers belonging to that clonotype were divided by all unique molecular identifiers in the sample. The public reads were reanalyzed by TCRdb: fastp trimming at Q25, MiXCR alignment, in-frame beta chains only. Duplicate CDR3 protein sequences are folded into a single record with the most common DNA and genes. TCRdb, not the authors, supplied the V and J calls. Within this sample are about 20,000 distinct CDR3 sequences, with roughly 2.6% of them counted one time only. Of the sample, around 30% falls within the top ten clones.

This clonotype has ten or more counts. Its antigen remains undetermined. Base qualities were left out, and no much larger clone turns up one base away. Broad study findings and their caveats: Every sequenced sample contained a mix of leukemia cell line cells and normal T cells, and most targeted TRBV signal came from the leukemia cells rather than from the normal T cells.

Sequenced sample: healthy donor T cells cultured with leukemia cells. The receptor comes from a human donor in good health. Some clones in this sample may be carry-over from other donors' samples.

The DNA sequence is TGCGCCAGCAGCCCCACGGGACAGGGCTATGGCTACACCTTC. This sequence encodes CASSPTGQGYGYTF. This chain joins TRBV4-1 to TRBJ1-2, with 9 bases aligning to TRBD1. V is cut back by 4 bases and J by 4 bases, with 4 bases in the junction unmatched. From the cysteine through the phenylalanine, the CDR3 covers 14 amino acids. CDR3 DNA is the only sequence kept; it has 42 bases, read in frame from the first base. According to the germline V gene, CDR1 reads MGHRA and CDR2 reads YSYEKL.